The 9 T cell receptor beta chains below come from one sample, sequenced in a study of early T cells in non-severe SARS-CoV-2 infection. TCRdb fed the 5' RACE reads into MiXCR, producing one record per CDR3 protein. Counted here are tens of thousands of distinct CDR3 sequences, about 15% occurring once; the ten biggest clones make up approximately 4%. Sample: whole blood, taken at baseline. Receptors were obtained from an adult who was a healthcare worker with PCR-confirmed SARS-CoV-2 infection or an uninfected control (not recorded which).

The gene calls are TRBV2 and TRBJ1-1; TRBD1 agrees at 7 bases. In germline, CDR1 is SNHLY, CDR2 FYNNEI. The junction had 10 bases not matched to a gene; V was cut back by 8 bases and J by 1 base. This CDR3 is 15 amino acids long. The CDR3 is CASQTGRGRNTEAFF. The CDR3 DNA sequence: TGTGCCAGCCAGACGGGCAGGGGGAGGAACACTGAAGCTTTCTTT.

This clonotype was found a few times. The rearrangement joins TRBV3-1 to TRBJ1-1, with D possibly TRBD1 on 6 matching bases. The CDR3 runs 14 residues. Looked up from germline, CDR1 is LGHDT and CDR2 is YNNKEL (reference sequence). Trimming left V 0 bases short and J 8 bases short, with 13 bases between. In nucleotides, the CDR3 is TGTGCCAGCAGCCAAGATACGGGGGCTCTCGAAGCTTTCTTT. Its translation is CASSQDTGALEAFF.

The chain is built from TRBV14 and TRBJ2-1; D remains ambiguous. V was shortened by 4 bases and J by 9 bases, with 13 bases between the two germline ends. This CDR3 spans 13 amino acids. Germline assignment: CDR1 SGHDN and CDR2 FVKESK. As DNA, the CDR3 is TGTGCCAGCAGCCCCCCCGATGGAATTGAGCAGTTCTTC. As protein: CASSPPDGIEQFF.

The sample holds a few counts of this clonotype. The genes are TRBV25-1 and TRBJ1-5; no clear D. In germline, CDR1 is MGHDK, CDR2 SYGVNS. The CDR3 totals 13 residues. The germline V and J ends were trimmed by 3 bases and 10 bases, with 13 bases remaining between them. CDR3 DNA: TGTGCCAGCAGTGAGGGTCAGCAATCACCCCAGCATTTT. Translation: CASSEGQQSPQHF.

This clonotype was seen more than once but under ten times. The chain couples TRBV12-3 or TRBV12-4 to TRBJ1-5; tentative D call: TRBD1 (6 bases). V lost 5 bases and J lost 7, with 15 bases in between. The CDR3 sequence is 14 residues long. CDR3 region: CASSHGTRQQPQHF. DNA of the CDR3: TGTGCCAGCAGTCACGGGACACGTCAACAGCCCCAGCATTTT.

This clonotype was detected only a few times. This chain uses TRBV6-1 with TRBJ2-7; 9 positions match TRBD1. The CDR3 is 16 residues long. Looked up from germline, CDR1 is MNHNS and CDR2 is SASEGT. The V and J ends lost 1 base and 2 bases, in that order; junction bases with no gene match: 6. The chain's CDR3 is CASSEGGQGVTYEQYF. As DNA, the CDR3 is TGTGCCAGCAGTGAAGGGGGACAGGGTGTCACCTACGAGCAGTACTTC.

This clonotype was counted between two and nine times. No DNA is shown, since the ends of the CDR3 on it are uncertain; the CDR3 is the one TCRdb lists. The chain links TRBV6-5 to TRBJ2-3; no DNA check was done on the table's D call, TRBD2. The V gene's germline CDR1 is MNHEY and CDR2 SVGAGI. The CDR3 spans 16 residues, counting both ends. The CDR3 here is CASSLVVWTLYIRSIF.

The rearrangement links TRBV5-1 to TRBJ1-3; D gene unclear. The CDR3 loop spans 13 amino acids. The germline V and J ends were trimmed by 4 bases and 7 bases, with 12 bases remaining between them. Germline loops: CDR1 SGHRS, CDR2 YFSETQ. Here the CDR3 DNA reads TGCGCCAGCAGCCCCTCCAGTGGGAACACCATATATTTT. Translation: CASSPSSGNTIYF.

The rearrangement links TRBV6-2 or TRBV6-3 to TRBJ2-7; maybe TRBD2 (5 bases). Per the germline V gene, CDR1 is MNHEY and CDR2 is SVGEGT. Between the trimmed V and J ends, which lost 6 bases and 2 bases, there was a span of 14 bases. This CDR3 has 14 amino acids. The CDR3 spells CASRLSTGAYEQYF. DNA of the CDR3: TGTGCCAGCAGGCTCTCCACCGGGGCCTACGAGCAGTACTTC.